The next 2 T cell receptor beta chains were all read from a single sample in a study of T cells after yellow fever vaccination. TCRdb passed the 5' RACE reads through MiXCR, listing each CDR3 protein once. The sample includes a few hundred thousand distinct CDR3 sequences, around 6.8% of them seen just once. Sequenced here: PBMCs, sampled about 41 days after the first yellow fever vaccination. Receptors originate from a young man who received the YFV17D yellow fever vaccine.

This clonotype was counted only a few times. The rearrangement joins TRBV2 to TRBJ2-5; D unclear. This CDR3 region has 13 residues. Germline CDR1 and CDR2: SNHLY and FYNNEI. Trimming left V 0 bases short and J 9 bases short, with 11 bases between. This chain's CDR3 is CASSEAGGRAQYF. The CDR3 bases are TGTGCCAGCAGTGAAGCTGGTGGTAGGGCCCAGTACTTC.

This clonotype has at least ten counts. The rearrangement joins TRBV19 to TRBJ1-5, with D possibly matching TRBD1 (6 bases). The CDR3 is 14 residues long. Germline V gene sequence: CDR1 LNHDA, CDR2 SQIVND (reference sequence). V gave up 5 bases and J gave up 9 bases, with 17 bases separating them. CDR3 loop: CASSLTGAHGPQHF. CDR3 bases: TGTGCCAGTAGTTTGACAGGTGCTCACGGGCCCCAGCATTTT.